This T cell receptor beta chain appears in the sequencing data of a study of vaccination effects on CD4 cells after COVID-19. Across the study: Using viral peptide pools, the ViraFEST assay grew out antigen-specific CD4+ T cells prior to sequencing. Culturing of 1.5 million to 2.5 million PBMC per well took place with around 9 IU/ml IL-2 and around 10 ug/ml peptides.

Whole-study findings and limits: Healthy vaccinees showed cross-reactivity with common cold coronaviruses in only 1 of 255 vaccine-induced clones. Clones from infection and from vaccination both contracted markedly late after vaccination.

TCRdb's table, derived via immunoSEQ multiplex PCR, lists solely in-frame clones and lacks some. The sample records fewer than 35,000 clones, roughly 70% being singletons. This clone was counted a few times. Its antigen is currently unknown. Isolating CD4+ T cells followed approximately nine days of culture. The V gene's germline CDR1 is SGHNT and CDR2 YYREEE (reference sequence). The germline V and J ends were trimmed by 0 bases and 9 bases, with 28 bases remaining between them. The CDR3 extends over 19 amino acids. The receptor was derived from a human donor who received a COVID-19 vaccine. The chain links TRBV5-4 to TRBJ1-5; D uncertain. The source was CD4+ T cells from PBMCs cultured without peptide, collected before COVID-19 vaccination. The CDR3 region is CASSLVSPSSGGNIRPQHF. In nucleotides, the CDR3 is TGTGCCAGCAGCTTGGTTAGTCCCAGCTCGGGAGGTAACATTCGGCCCCAGCATTTT.